The sample holds one count of the clone carrying this T cell receptor (beta chain). The data were taken from a study of blood T cell repertoires in COVID-19. As for the study in general: Samples came from the United States, Italy and Spain, spanning acute and convalescent COVID-19. Sources were T cells, B-cell-depleted T cells, or PBMCs; the material itself was cDNA or gDNA.

Trimming cost V 3 bases and J 10 bases, with 16 bases left between them. This CDR3 comprises 13 residues. Germline values: CDR1 MDHEN, CDR2 SYDVKM. Recruitment covered 20 to 25 US areas and drew participants whose ages spanned roughly 18 to 100 years. Original methodology: Amplification of reference gene primers was used by the study to estimate nucleated cell counts. Method: immunoSEQ multiplex PCR; TCRdb's copy keeps in-frame clones and lacks some. That table supplies the V and J calls and clone size; D and trimming were determined from the DNA. The sample has approximately 440,000 clones; around 90% are singletons.

The chain links TRBV28 to TRBJ2-7, with D perhaps matching TRBD1 (5 bases). This receptor was obtained from a woman between 18 and 29 years old who had recovered from COVID-19. What was sequenced was PBMCs or T cells enriched from blood (not recorded which). The CDR3 protein is CASSFASFRAQYF. CDR3 sequence (DNA): TGTGCCAGCAGTTTTGCATCCTTCAGGGCCCAGTACTTC.